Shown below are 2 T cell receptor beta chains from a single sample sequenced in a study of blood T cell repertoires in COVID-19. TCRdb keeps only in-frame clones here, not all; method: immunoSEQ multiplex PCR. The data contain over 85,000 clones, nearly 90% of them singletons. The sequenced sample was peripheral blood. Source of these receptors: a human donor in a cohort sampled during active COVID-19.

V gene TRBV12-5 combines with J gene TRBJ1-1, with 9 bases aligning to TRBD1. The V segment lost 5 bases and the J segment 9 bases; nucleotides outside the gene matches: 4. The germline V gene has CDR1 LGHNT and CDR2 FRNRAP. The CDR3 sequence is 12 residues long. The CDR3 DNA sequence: TGTGCTAGTGGTCCCGACAGGGGGAAAGCTTTCTTT. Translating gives CASGPDRGKAFF. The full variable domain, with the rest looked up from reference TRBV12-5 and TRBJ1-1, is DARVTQTPRHKVTEMGQEVTMRCQPILGHNTVFWYRQTMMQGLELLAYFRNRAPLDDSGMPKDRFSAEMPDATLATLKIQPSEPRDSAVYFCASGPDRGKAFFGQGTRLTVV.

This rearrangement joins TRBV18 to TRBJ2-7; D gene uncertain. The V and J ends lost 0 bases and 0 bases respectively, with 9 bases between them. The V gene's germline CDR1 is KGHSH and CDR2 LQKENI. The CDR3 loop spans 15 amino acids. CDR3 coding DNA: TGTGCCAGCTCACCACCGCTGGGCAACTCCTACGAGCAGTACTTC. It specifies CASSPPLGNSYEQYF.